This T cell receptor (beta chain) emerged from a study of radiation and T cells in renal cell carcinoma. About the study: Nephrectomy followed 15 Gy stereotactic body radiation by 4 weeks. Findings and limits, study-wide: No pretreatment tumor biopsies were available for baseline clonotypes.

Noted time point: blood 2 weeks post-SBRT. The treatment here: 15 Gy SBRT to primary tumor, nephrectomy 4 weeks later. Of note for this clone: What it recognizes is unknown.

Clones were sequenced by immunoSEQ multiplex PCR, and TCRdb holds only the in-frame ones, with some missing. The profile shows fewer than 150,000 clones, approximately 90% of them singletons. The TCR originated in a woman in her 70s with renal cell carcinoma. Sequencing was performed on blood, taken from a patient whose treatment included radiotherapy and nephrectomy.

The CDR3 bases are TGTGCCAGCAGCCCGGACGGCAATTCCAATGAGCAGTTCTTC. Amino acids: CASSPDGNSNEQFF. The V gene is TRBV6-5, the J gene TRBJ2-1; D remains unclear. Trimming removed 6 bases from V and 6 bases from J, with 15 bases in between. The germline V gene encodes CDR1 MNHEY and CDR2 SVGAGI. The CDR3 has 14 residues.